Listed here are 7 T cell receptor beta chains from one sample, sequenced in a study of blood T cell repertoires in COVID-19. The method was immunoSEQ multiplex PCR; TCRdb's version includes in-frame clones alone and lacks a portion of them. The sample consists of about 150,000 clones, around 79% of them appearing once. The sequencing sample was made of peripheral blood. The receptors derive from a man in his fifties with active or convalescent COVID-19.

This chain links TRBV12-3 or TRBV12-4 with TRBJ1-1; D is unclear. Trimming cost V 8 bases and J 0 bases, with 7 bases left between them. There are 12 residues in the CDR3. CDR3 amino acids: CASSQLNTEAFF. DNA for the CDR3: TGTGCCAGCTCTCAGTTGAACACTGAAGCTTTCTTT.

This clone was seen only once. In nucleotides, the CDR3 is TGTGCCATCAGTGAGTCGCGGGGGGCGGATGGCTACACCTTC. Encoded protein: CAISESRGADGYTF. This chain links TRBV10-3 with TRBJ1-2; maybe TRBD1 (6 bases). V lost 0 bases to trimming and J lost 6 bases, with 11 bases between them. The CDR3 length is 14 residues. Germline values: CDR1 ENHRY, CDR2 SYGVKD.

Only a few counts were recorded for this clone. This chain joins TRBV24-1 and TRBJ2-1; 9 positions agree with TRBD2. The CDR3 runs to 14 residues. Looked up from germline, CDR1 is KGHDR and CDR2 is SFDVKD. V shed 10 bases and J 2 bases; nucleotides not matched to a gene: 5. CDR3 sequence: CATGSSGAYNEQFF. CDR3 bases: TGTGCCACAGGTTCTAGCGGGGCCTACAATGAGCAGTTCTTC.

This rearrangement joins TRBV13 to TRBJ1-1, with unresolved D. The V and J ends lost 3 bases and 2 bases respectively, with 13 bases between them. CDR3 size: 15 residues. Germline-derived CDR1 and CDR2 are PRHDT and FYEKMQ (reference sequence). CDR3 nucleotides: TGTGCCAGCAGCTTTTCCGAGGGCCCCAACACTGAAGCTTTCTTT. Residues: CASSFSEGPNTEAFF.

This clone was observed a few times. One junction end disagrees with the germline gene, perhaps due to a read error. This chain uses TRBV6-1 with TRBJ1-3, with TRBD1 as a possible D gene (5 bases). The germline gives CDR1 MNHNS, CDR2 SASEGT. This CDR3 has 15 residues. Here the CDR3 reads CASSEETVSGNTIYF. The CDR3 DNA reads TGTGCCAGCAGCGAAGAGACAGTCTCTGGAAACACCATATATTTT.

The chain combines TRBV21-1 with TRBJ2-2; TRBD2 reflects the table's D call only, with no check against the DNA. TRBV21-1 is designated a pseudogene. This CDR3 comprises 17 residues. CDR3 nucleotide sequence: TGTGCCAGCAGCCCGAAACTAGCGGGAGGTCACACCGGGGAGCTGTTTTTT. This encodes CASSPKLAGGHTGELFF.

This clone was seen only a few times. The J gene is TRBJ1-1, the V gene TRBV6-1; D gene ambiguous. Trimming removed 3 bases at V and 6 bases at J, with 11 bases between. The CDR3 sequence is 13 residues long. Germline-derived CDR1 and CDR2 are MNHNS and SASEGT. The CDR3 protein is CASSDLVGAEAFF. The CDR3 DNA reads TGTGCCAGCAGTGATCTAGTGGGAGCTGAAGCTTTCTTT.